A single sample gave rise to the 10 T cell receptor beta chains below, sequenced in a study of T cell repertoires in cytomegalovirus infection. TCRdb re-called the reads with MiXCR, one entry per CDR3 protein. The sample has about 450,000 distinct CDR3 sequences; approximately 31% are singletons. The source material was PBMCs. The receptors originated from a human donor in good health (CMV status not recorded). Some clones in this sample may be carry-over from other donors' samples.

V usage is TRBV5-4 and J usage is TRBJ2-1, with TRBD2 identical over 16 bases. V trimming: 4 bases; J trimming: 4 bases; junction bases outside the gene matches: 2. The CDR3 is 16 amino acids. Germline CDR1 is SGHNT and CDR2 is YYREEE (reference sequence). The CDR3 nucleotides are TGTGCCAGCAGCGGGGGACTAGCGGGGGGGTACAATGAGCAGTTCTTC. Translation gives CASSGGLAGGYNEQFF.

This clonotype was found many times. The chain links TRBV7-6 to TRBJ2-5; 11 nucleotides agree with TRBD2. V was pared by 3 bases and J by 3 bases, with 6 bases of the junction left unmatched. Per the germline V gene, CDR1 is SGHVS and CDR2 is FNYEAQ. The CDR3 covers 16 residues. The CDR3 coding sequence is TGTGCCAGCAGCTTCCCCTCGACTAGCGGGGAAGAGACCCAGTACTTC. Encoded protein: CASSFPSTSGEETQYF.

About this clonotype: Since a much larger clone is just one base distant, this may be a read error. This sequence joins TRBV6-6 and TRBJ1-1; D is unclear. Germline CDR1 reads MNHNY; CDR2 reads SVGAGI (reference sequence). The CDR3 is 10 amino acids. The germline V and J ends were trimmed by 7 bases and 3 bases, with 3 bases remaining between them. Here the CDR3 reads CASTDTEAFF. DNA for the CDR3: TGTGCCAGCACGGACACTGAAGCTTTCTTT.

The chain joins TRBV5-1 to TRBJ2-1; 13 bases align to TRBD2. Trimming cost V 2 bases and J 0 bases; bases outside gene matches: 23. The CDR3 runs 24 residues. The germline V gene encodes CDR1 SGHRS and CDR2 YFSETQ. CDR3 bases: TGCGCCAGCAGCTTACAGACTTCTAGTCCCGGGACTAGCGGGGTGGCGAGCTCCTACAATGAGCAGTTCTTC. Translated, it gives CASSLQTSSPGTSGVASSYNEQFF.

J is TRBJ2-2 and V is TRBV24-1, with TRBD2 matching 7 bases. V gave up 10 bases and J gave up 5 bases; unmatched junction bases: 0. This CDR3 is built from 11 residues. Germline CDR1 is KGHDR and CDR2 is SFDVKD. CDR3 loop: CATGGTGELFF. The CDR3 coding sequence is TGTGCCACGGGGGGGACCGGGGAGCTGTTTTTT.

In its sample, this clonotype was seen a few times. In nucleotides, the CDR3 is TGTGCCAGCAGCTTCGGGACTGAGTTTGTAGCCAAAAACATTCAGTACTTC. Its translation: CASSFGTEFVAKNIQYF. The chain joins TRBV5-4 to TRBJ2-4; possible D gene TRBD2, 6 bases. CDR1 SGHNT and CDR2 YYREEE come from the germline V gene (reference sequence). CDR3 length equals 17 residues. The ends were cut back, 2 bases at V and 0 bases at J, with 15 bases in the middle.

This clonotype has at least ten counts. The chain carries TRBV7-2 and TRBJ1-3; 10 nucleotides line up with TRBD1. The ends lost 5 bases at V and 2 bases at J; junction bases unmatched: 6. Germline assignment: CDR1 SGHTA and CDR2 FQGNSA. The CDR3 has 16 amino acids. The CDR3 is CASSQGQGRTGNTIYF. In nucleotides, the CDR3 is TGTGCCAGCAGCCAGGGACAGGGGAGAACTGGAAACACCATATATTTT.

This sequence joins TRBV20-1 and TRBJ2-5; no firm D call. In germline, CDR1 is DFQATT, CDR2 SNEGSKA (reference sequence). Trimming stripped 3 bases from V and 5 bases from J, with 19 bases between. This CDR3 has 15 residues. The CDR3, as DNA: TGCAGTGCTAGGAGGCTCCAAGATCCCTCGGAGACCCAGTACTTC. It codes for CSARRLQDPSETQYF.

The chain joins TRBV11-3 to TRBJ1-1; 7 bases are a match to TRBD1. V shed 5 bases and J 1 base; nucleotides not matched to a gene: 13. The germline V gene encodes CDR1 SGHNT and CDR2 YENEEA. The length of the CDR3 is 17 residues. The CDR3 DNA sequence: TGTGCCAGCAGCCAAGGGGGCCTGGGCCGTAGGAACACTGAAGCTTTCTTT. Protein: CASSQGGLGRRNTEAFF.

This chain joins TRBV14 and TRBJ1-6; D is undetermined. The CDR3 is 14 amino acids. Germline V gives CDR1 SGHDN, CDR2 FVKESK. The V gene lost 4 bases and the J gene lost 10 bases, with 14 bases spanning the gap. DNA of the CDR3: TGTGCCAGCAGCCGGCAGGCCGACGGGTCACCCCTCCACTTT. Protein product: CASSRQADGSPLHF.